The 18 T cell receptor beta chains in this list originate from one sample, sequenced in a study of blood T cell repertoires in COVID-19. TCRdb's copy holds only in-frame clones and misses some; the assay was immunoSEQ multiplex PCR. The profile shows about 41,000 clones, 87% of them singletons. The sample consisted of peripheral blood. The receptors shown here come from a man in his 60s with acute or convalescent COVID-19.

This chain links TRBV27 with TRBJ1-6; 7 bases are a match to TRBD1. The J segment lost 14 bases and the V segment lost 9 bases, leaving 16 bases of the junction unmatched. This CDR3 has 14 residues. The germline V gene encodes CDR1 MNHEY and CDR2 SMNVEV (reference sequence). In DNA form, the CDR3 reads TGTGCCAGTATGGACAGGAGACTTCTAAGGGCCCTCCACTTT. This encodes CASMDRRLLRALHF.

The chain has TRBV29-1 and TRBJ2-5; TRBD1 aligns across 8 bases. This CDR3 is 13 amino acids long. The germline V gene encodes CDR1 SQVTM and CDR2 ANQGSEA. The trim removed 4 bases at V and 2 bases at J, leaving 3 bases unmatched. CDR3 region: CSVVRGPQETQYF. The CDR3, as DNA: TGCAGCGTTGTCAGGGGGCCGCAAGAGACCCAGTACTTC.

The chain combines TRBV11-2 with TRBJ1-5; tentative D call: TRBD1 (5 bases). Trimming shortened V by 5 bases and J by 7 bases, and 18 bases separated the two germline ends. The germline V gene has CDR1 SGHAT and CDR2 FQNNGV. This CDR3 contains 15 residues. CDR3 bases: TGTGCCAGCAGCCAAGACTGGGGGGTGGGGCAGCCCCAGCATTTT. Amino acid sequence: CASSQDWGVGQPQHF.

J is TRBJ1-6 and V is TRBV10-3, with TRBD1 identical over 8 bases. Germline V CDR1 and CDR2: ENHRY, SYGVKD. The J segment lost 8 bases and the V segment lost 2 bases, leaving 2 bases of the junction unmatched. The CDR3 extends over 14 amino acids. The CDR3 spells CAISEGQGDSPLHF. CDR3 sequence (DNA): TGTGCCATCAGTGAGGGACAGGGTGATTCACCCCTCCACTTT.

The chain is built from TRBV5-1 and TRBJ2-7, with 7 bases matching TRBD1. This CDR3 region has 15 residues. Trimming cost V 4 bases and J 0 bases; bases outside gene matches: 7. The germline gives CDR1 SGHRS, CDR2 YFSETQ. The CDR3 DNA reads TGCGCCAGCAGCCCCAGGGACAGTGTCTCCTACGAGCAGTACTTC. Its translation: CASSPRDSVSYEQYF.

This chain connects TRBV10-3 to TRBJ1-2; TRBD1 might be the D (6 bases). The CDR3 runs 13 residues. V was trimmed by 2 bases and J by 8 bases, leaving 12 bases between them. CDR1 and CDR2 from the germline V gene are ENHRY and SYGVKD. CDR3 bases: TGTGCCATCAGTGAGCCGGGGGGCGACGGCTACACCTTC. Translating it yields CAISEPGGDGYTF.

This chain links TRBV27 with TRBJ1-2; 9 bases map to TRBD1. This CDR3 is built from 15 residues. V dropped 10 bases and J dropped 8; count of bases not matched to a gene: 17. The germline CDR1 and CDR2 sequences are MNHEY and SMNVEV (reference sequence). CDR3: CATSFKGGQGNGYTF. DNA of the CDR3: TGTGCCACCTCATTCAAGGGGGGACAGGGCAACGGCTACACCTTC.

The chain uses TRBV5-1 and TRBJ2-3; possible D gene TRBD2, 7 bases. V was trimmed by 7 bases and J by 2 bases, leaving 17 bases between them. Germline lookup yields CDR1 SGHRS and CDR2 YFSETQ. CDR3 length: 15 amino acids. CDR3 sequence (DNA): TGCGCCAGCCAAGAGGGGGGGACCAACACAGATACGCAGTATTTT. This encodes CASQEGGTNTDTQYF.

This chain links TRBV5-1 with TRBJ2-2, with D perhaps matching TRBD1 (6 bases). Trimming cost V 0 bases and J 5 bases, with 14 bases left between them. Germline loops: CDR1 SGHRS, CDR2 YFSETQ. The CDR3 contains 16 residues. The CDR3 loop reads CASSLELQGGTGELFF. CDR3 coding DNA: TGCGCCAGCAGCTTGGAGCTACAGGGTGGTACCGGGGAGCTGTTTTTT.

This clone has a single count. The rearrangement links TRBV29-1 to TRBJ1-1; 7 bases match TRBD1. This CDR3 has 13 residues. From germline, CDR1 is SQVTM and CDR2 ANQGSEA. With V trimmed by 7 bases and J by 10 bases, 15 bases remained unmatched. CDR3 in amino acids: CSADEGARKRAFF. CDR3 sequence (DNA): TGCAGCGCTGATGAGGGGGCGCGAAAAAGAGCTTTCTTT.

The rearrangement joins TRBV7-2 to TRBJ1-5; D unclear. The CDR3 has 15 residues. The V gene's germline CDR1 is SGHTA and CDR2 FQGNSA. Trimming stripped 1 base from V and 6 bases from J, with 13 bases between. The CDR3 nucleotides read TGTGCCAGCAGCTTAGGACTGATGGGTGGTCAGCCCCAGCATTTT. Protein product: CASSLGLMGGQPQHF.

V gene TRBV2 combines with J gene TRBJ1-5; 8 positions match TRBD1. CDR3 length equals 14 residues. The germline V gene encodes CDR1 SNHLY and CDR2 FYNNEI. V dropped 8 bases and J dropped 1; count of bases not matched to a gene: 4. CDR3 in amino acids: CASRQGSSNQPQHF. CDR3 DNA: TGTGCCAGCCGACAGGGGTCCAGCAATCAGCCCCAGCATTTT.

The J gene is TRBJ1-1, the V gene TRBV27; D is unclear. Trimming removed 6 bases at V and 4 bases at J, with 12 bases between. Germline CDR1 MNHEY, CDR2 SMNVEV (reference sequence). This CDR3 has 13 amino acids. CDR3 protein: CASRERGSTEAFF. The CDR3 DNA reads TGTGCCAGCAGGGAGCGAGGGAGCACTGAAGCTTTCTTT.

The gene calls are TRBV30 and TRBJ1-3; TRBD1 is a possible D gene (5 bases). The CDR3 runs to 16 residues. Germline CDR1 GTSNPN, CDR2 SVGIG (reference sequence). V dropped 2 bases and J dropped 1 base, with 15 bases sitting between them. This chain's CDR3 is CAWSPVGGVSGNTIYF. CDR3 bases: TGTGCCTGGAGTCCGGTCGGGGGAGTGTCTGGAAACACCATATATTTT.

This rearrangement joins TRBV9 to TRBJ2-2; perhaps TRBD1 as D (5 bases). In germline, CDR1 is SGDLS, CDR2 YYNGEE. V was shortened by 2 bases and J by 1 base, with 9 bases between the two germline ends. The length of the CDR3 is 15 residues. CDR3 in DNA: TGTGCCAGCAGCGTCAACACAGGGAACACCGGGGAGCTGTTTTTT. It translates to CASSVNTGNTGELFF. Together with reference TRBV9 and TRBJ2-2, the CDR3 gives the full variable domain: DSGVTQTPKHLITATGQRVTLRCSPRSGDLSVYWYQQSLDQGLQFLIQYYNGEERAKGNILERFSAQQFPDLHSELNLSSLELGDSALYFCASSVNTGNTGELFFGEGSRLTVL.

This clone was detected a few times. This sequence joins TRBV7-9 and TRBJ1-5, with no clear D. The germline V gene has CDR1 SEHNR and CDR2 FQNEAQ (reference sequence). V was pared by 3 bases and J by 0 bases, with 6 bases between. This CDR3 is built from 14 residues. The CDR3 bases are TGTGCCAGCAGCTTGGGCTATAGCAATCAGCCCCAGCATTTT. Protein product: CASSLGYSNQPQHF. Looking up the rest from reference TRBV7-9 and TRBJ1-5 gives the full variable domain: DTGVSQNPRHKITKRGQNVTFRCDPISEHNRLYWYRQTLGQGPEFLTYFQNEAQLEKSRLLSDRFSAERPKGSFSTLEIQRTEQGDSAMYLCASSLGYSNQPQHFGDGTRLSIL.

V and J are TRBV9 and TRBJ2-4, with 7 bases lining up with TRBD2. This CDR3 region has 15 residues. CDR1 is SGDLS, CDR2 YYNGEE, per germline. V was pared by 0 bases and J by 4 bases, with 4 bases of the junction left unmatched. The CDR3: CASSVGERGKNIQYF. CDR3 coding DNA: TGTGCCAGCAGCGTAGGCGAGCGGGGAAAAAACATTCAGTACTTC.

The chain recombines TRBV7-2 with TRBJ1-4; 7 bases are shared with TRBD1. Germline V CDR1 and CDR2: SGHTA, FQGNSA. The CDR3 contains 15 residues. V gave up 5 bases and J gave up 2 bases; unmatched junction bases: 5. The CDR3 reads CASSLQGGTNEKLFF. CDR3 sequence (DNA): TGTGCCAGCAGCCTCCAGGGGGGTACTAATGAAAAACTGTTTTTT.